The present T cell receptor beta chain was sequenced within a study of monozygotic twins with inflammatory bowel disease. Per germline, CDR1 SGHVS and CDR2 FNYEAQ. The CDR3 consists of 11 residues. As for this clonotype: The antigen is unknown.

The study, taken as a whole, reports: IBD patients had lower TCRbeta diversity (inverse Simpson) than healthy co-twins.

TCRdb processed the 5' RACE reads again and assigns one entry to each CDR3 protein, with no DNA. The sample holds over 100,000 distinct CDR3 sequences. Sequencing was performed on blood. This receptor was obtained from a human donor with ulcerative colitis or Crohn's disease, or a healthy co-twin of an affected twin (not recorded which). The V call is TRBV7-6, the J call TRBJ1-4. The chain's CDR3 is CASSLKEKLFF.